The 20 T cell receptor beta chains reported below all come from one sample, sequenced in a study of cytomegalovirus exposure and HLA in healthy donors. Primers for the PCR totalled 60 Vbeta and 13 Jbeta. Here immunoSEQ multiplex PCR was the method, and the copy in TCRdb shows in-frame clones only, minus some. Among approximately 200,000 clones listed, around 85% were seen once. The sample consisted of PBMCs. The receptors were gathered from a human donor in good health.

CDR3 sequence reads: CAISDSLGLAGGADNEQFF. The CDR3 DNA reads TGTGCCATCAGTGATAGTCTGGGACTAGCGGGAGGCGCCGACAATGAGCAGTTCTTC. The genes are TRBV10-3 and TRBJ2-1, with 15 bases lining up with TRBD2. CDR3 length: 19 amino acids. Germline V gives CDR1 ENHRY, CDR2 SYGVKD. The V gene end was trimmed by 3 bases and the J gene end by 5 bases; junction bases not matched to a gene: 11.

The V and J genes are TRBV4-1 and TRBJ2-1; 8 bases fit TRBD2. J gave up 9 bases and V 6 bases, and 10 bases lay outside the gene matches. The CDR3 extends over 14 amino acids. Germline CDR1 and CDR2: MGHRA and YSYEKL. CDR3 sequence (DNA): TGCGCCAGCAGACCCGGGGGGGAGGGCCTTGAGCAGTTCTTC. Residues: CASRPGGEGLEQFF.

The genes are TRBV27 and TRBJ2-1; D gene uncertain. V was pared by 2 bases and J by 4 bases, with 6 bases between. The V gene's germline CDR1 is MNHEY and CDR2 SMNVEV (reference sequence). This CDR3 has 13 amino acids. The CDR3 spells CASSLRVYNEQFF. The DNA of the CDR3 is TGTGCCAGCAGTTTACGGGTGTACAATGAGCAGTTCTTC.

The chain has TRBV6-1 and TRBJ1-3, with unresolved D. CDR1 MNHNS and CDR2 SASEGT come from the germline V gene. CDR3 size: 14 residues. The germline V and J ends were trimmed by 4 bases and 4 bases, with 11 bases remaining between them. The CDR3 here is CASSARVTGNTIYF. For the CDR3, the DNA is TGTGCCAGCAGTGCGAGGGTAACAGGAAACACCATATATTTT.

In DNA form, the CDR3 reads TGTGCCAGCAGCTTAAGCGGGAGTAAAGAGACCCAGTACTTC. This sequence encodes CASSLSGSKETQYF. The V gene is TRBV7-2, the J gene TRBJ2-5; 8 bases fit TRBD2. V gave up 2 bases and J gave up 3 bases; unmatched junction bases: 2. CDR1 and CDR2 (germline): SGHTA, FQGNSA. This CDR3 is 14 amino acids long.

The CDR3 loop is CASSLYGQETQYF. CDR3 DNA sequence: TGTGCCAGCAGCTTATACGGCCAAGAGACCCAGTACTTC. The V gene is TRBV7-3, the J gene TRBJ2-5; D remains ambiguous. The CDR3 is 13 residues long. Trimming stripped 2 bases from V and 1 base from J, with 5 bases between. Germline values: CDR1 SGHTA, CDR2 FQGTGA.

J is TRBJ2-1 and V is TRBV10-3; D is ambiguous. V was cut by 10 bases and J by 2 bases, with 12 bases left in between. Germline CDR1 reads ENHRY; CDR2 reads SYGVKD. CDR3 size: 13 residues. The CDR3 protein is CANSDLPYNEQFF. In DNA form, the CDR3 reads TGTGCCAACTCTGACTTGCCCTACAATGAGCAGTTCTTC.

This chain connects TRBV9 to TRBJ1-2; TRBD1 matches at 11 bases. CDR1 SGDLS and CDR2 YYNGEE come from the germline V gene. This CDR3 spans 14 amino acids. The junction had 5 bases not matched to a gene; V was cut back by 3 bases and J by 7 bases. The CDR3 nucleotides are TGTGCCAGCAGCGCAGGACAGGGGGCCGGTGGCTACACCTTC. It specifies CASSAGQGAGGYTF.

The chain combines TRBV2 with TRBJ1-5; 7 bases line up with TRBD1. After removal of 7 bases from V and 1 base from J, the junction contained 7 bases not matched to a gene. This CDR3 has 15 residues. Germline CDR1 reads SNHLY; CDR2 reads FYNNEI. The CDR3 DNA sequence: TGTGCCAGCACCGACGGACAGGCCAGCAATCAGCCCCAGCATTTT. Translating it yields CASTDGQASNQPQHF.

The rearrangement links TRBV27 to TRBJ1-2, with D unresolved. The V gene's germline CDR1 is MNHEY and CDR2 SMNVEV (reference sequence). V lost 0 bases and J lost 0, with 17 bases in between. CDR3 length equals 18 residues. CDR3 region: CASSLSPGASHPNYGYTF. For the CDR3, the DNA is TGTGCCAGCAGTTTATCACCCGGAGCGTCCCACCCTAACTATGGCTACACCTTC.

The chain uses TRBV10-3 and TRBJ2-5; TRBD1 agrees at 7 bases. Germline V lookup: CDR1 ENHRY, CDR2 SYGVKD. The V segment lost 0 bases and the J segment 1 base; nucleotides outside the gene matches: 5. CDR3 length: 16 residues. The DNA for the CDR3 is TGTGCCATCAGTGAGTCGCGGCAGGGGGTCCAAGAGACCCAGTACTTC. Translating it yields CAISESRQGVQETQYF.

The rearrangement uses TRBV5-1 and TRBJ2-1; possibly TRBD2 for D (5 bases). The CDR3 has 13 residues. The V gene lost 1 base and the J gene lost 7 bases, with 9 bases spanning the gap. CDR1 and CDR2 (germline): SGHRS, YFSETQ. The CDR3 region has the DNA TGCGCCAGCAGCTTGACTGGCGGGAATGAGCAGTTCTTC. As protein: CASSLTGGNEQFF.

This sequence joins TRBV2 and TRBJ2-7; 9 bases map to TRBD1. From germline, CDR1 is SNHLY and CDR2 FYNNEI. The CDR3 runs 19 residues. Germline trimming cut 2 bases from V and 3 bases from J; bases unmatched to any gene: 17. This CDR3 is CASSERAGMDGTGIYEQYF. As DNA, the CDR3 is TGTGCCAGCAGTGAAAGAGCTGGCATGGACGGGACAGGGATCTACGAGCAGTACTTC.

This sequence joins TRBV7-9 and TRBJ2-1; 10 nucleotides agree with TRBD2. The CDR3 extends over 16 amino acids. CDR1 is SEHNR, CDR2 FQNEAQ, per germline (reference sequence). The V and J ends lost 2 bases and 4 bases, in that order; junction bases with no gene match: 5. The CDR3 loop reads CASSLRAGGGYNEQFF. As DNA, the CDR3 is TGTGCCAGCAGCTTAAGAGCGGGAGGGGGTTACAATGAGCAGTTCTTC.

This clone was detected once. The chain links TRBV14 to TRBJ2-1, with D perhaps TRBD2 (5 bases). V was clipped by 6 bases and J by 7 bases, with 13 bases between them. Germline V gene data show CDR1 as SGHDN and CDR2 as FVKESK. This CDR3 is 13 amino acids long. In DNA form, the CDR3 reads TGTGCCAGCAGTCAACTGCGGAGGAATGAGCAGTTCTTC. Translating it yields CASSQLRRNEQFF.

With respect to this clone: The junction departs from the called germline gene at one end, perhaps through a read error. For the CDR3, the DNA is TGTTCCAGCAGCTTAGCGAATCGGGGAAGAGGGAACACTGAAGCTTTCTTT. This codes for CSSSLANRGRGNTEAFF. The chain is built from TRBV7-9 and TRBJ1-1; D is unclear. Germline V gives CDR1 SEHNR, CDR2 FQNEAQ (reference sequence). This CDR3 is 17 amino acids long. Full variable domain (remainder filled in from reference TRBV7-9 and TRBJ1-1): DTGVSQNPRHKITKRGQNVTFRCDPISEHNRLYWYRQTLGQGPEFLTYFQNEAQLEKSRLLSDRFSAERPKGSFSTLEIQRTEQGDSAMYLCSSSLANRGRGNTEAFFGQGTRLTVV.

The chain employs TRBV18 and TRBJ2-1; D gene unclear. Between the trimmed V and J ends, which lost 0 bases and 6 bases, there was a span of 6 bases. CDR1 is KGHSH and CDR2 is LQKENI in the germline V gene. The CDR3 has 13 residues. The CDR3 DNA is TGTGCCAGCTCACCACCGGGCAGCAATGAGCAGTTCTTC. It translates to CASSPPGSNEQFF.

V is TRBV19 and J is TRBJ2-7, with D perhaps matching TRBD2 (5 bases). The length of the CDR3 is 15 residues. Trimming pared 7 bases from V and 6 bases from J, leaving 22 bases between. Germline V gives CDR1 LNHDA, CDR2 SQIVND (reference sequence). The CDR3 DNA sequence: TGTGCCAGTAAGCCTAGTCCGGGAAATTTGGGCGAGCAGTACTTC. This translates into CASKPSPGNLGEQYF.

As concerns this clone: Other DNA sequences within the sample encode an identical CDR3. The chain joins TRBV30 to TRBJ2-5, with D unclear. Germline V lookup: CDR1 GTSNPN, CDR2 SVGIG (reference sequence). V gave up 0 bases and J gave up 5 bases, with 4 bases separating them. The CDR3 spans 11 residues. The CDR3 is CAWSVGETQYF. CDR3 nucleotide sequence: TGTGCCTGGAGTGTGGGCGAGACCCAGTACTTC.

This rearrangement joins TRBV2 to TRBJ2-2; D perhaps matches TRBD2 (7 bases). Germline V gene data show CDR1 as SNHLY and CDR2 as FYNNEI. V lost 7 bases to trimming and J lost 5 bases, with 17 bases between them. The CDR3 has 15 amino acids. CDR3 nucleotide sequence: TGTGCCAGCATGATTGGGGGGGCAATTACCGGGGAGCTGTTTTTT. Translated, it gives CASMIGGAITGELFF.